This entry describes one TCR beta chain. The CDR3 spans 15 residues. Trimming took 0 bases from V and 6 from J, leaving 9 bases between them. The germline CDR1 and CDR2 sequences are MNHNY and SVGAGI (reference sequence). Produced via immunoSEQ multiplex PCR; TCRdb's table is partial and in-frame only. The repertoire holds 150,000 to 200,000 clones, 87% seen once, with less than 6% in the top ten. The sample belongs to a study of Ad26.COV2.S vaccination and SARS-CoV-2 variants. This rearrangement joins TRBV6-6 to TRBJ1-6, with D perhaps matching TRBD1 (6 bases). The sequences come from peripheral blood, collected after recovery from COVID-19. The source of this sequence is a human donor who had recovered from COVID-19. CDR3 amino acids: CASSYSRGGNSPLHF. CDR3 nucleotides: TGTGCCAGCAGTTACTCGCGAGGGGGTAATTCACCCCTCCACTTT.